Following are 2 T cell receptor beta chains from one sample sequenced in a study of CD8 T cells in ankylosing spondylitis (dated by TCRdb to 2016 to 2017). Their antigens remain unidentified. What the study reported, not specific to this receptor: A TCR beta motif of about eight highly homologous amino acid variants appeared characteristic of blood from ankylosing spondylitis patients.

Library preparation employed 5' RACE. The reads were generated on an Illumina HiSeq 2500. TCRdb reran the public reads through fastp at Q25 and MiXCR, keeping productive beta chains. CDR3 protein sequences are deduplicated, and each keeps its most common genes and DNA. This sample lists some 840,000 distinct CDR3 sequences; approximately 12% were detected once. The leading ten clones occupy just over 0.5% of the sample. The sequenced sample consisted of blood, either unsorted or a sorted T cell fraction (not recorded which). All receptors come from a male donor with ankylosing spondylitis.

V and J are TRBV4-1 and TRBJ2-7; TRBD2 matches 11 bases. CDR3 length: 16 residues. Germline V lookup: CDR1 MGHRA, CDR2 YSYEKL. The junction had 9 bases not matched to a gene; V was cut back by 2 bases and J by 6 bases. The CDR3 sequence: CASSQNLIAGGPEQYF. The CDR3 DNA reads as TGCGCCAGCAGCCAAAATCTCATAGCGGGAGGGCCCGAGCAGTACTTC.

V gene TRBV21-1 combines with J gene TRBJ1-3. TRBV21-1 is classified as a pseudogene. The length of the CDR3 is 16 residues. DNA of the CDR3: TGTGCCAGCAGCACAAATTCCGGAGCCGGATGGAACACCATATATTTT. This encodes CASSTNSGAGWNTIYF.